The T cell receptor beta chain under discussion was sequenced for a study of shared clonotypes between healthy human individuals. Study results and limitations: Lower generation probabilities were found for non-shared clonotypes than for those shared by all four donors. Among four donors, roughly 5% of naive CD4 clonotypes were found in common.

Clones were read by immunoSEQ multiplex PCR, and TCRdb kept only the in-frame ones, dropping some. The table has about 2,500,000 clones, 85% to 95% seen once; the top ten hold 0.14%. The CDR3 is 16 amino acids. V lost 4 bases to trimming and J lost 4 bases; unmatched junction nucleotides: 12. Germline CDR1 MNHEY, CDR2 SMNVEV (reference sequence). Points on this clone: Its antigen is not known.

Input material: naive CD4+ T cells sorted from blood. Sample subset: CD45RA+ positively selected. This TCR derives from a man aged 18 to 30 in good health. This chain connects TRBV27 to TRBJ2-5; 7 bases fit TRBD1. CDR3 sequence reads: CASSSLGTGERETQYF. The CDR3 DNA follows: TGTGCCAGCAGTTCGTTGGGTACAGGGGAGCGAGAGACCCAGTACTTC.